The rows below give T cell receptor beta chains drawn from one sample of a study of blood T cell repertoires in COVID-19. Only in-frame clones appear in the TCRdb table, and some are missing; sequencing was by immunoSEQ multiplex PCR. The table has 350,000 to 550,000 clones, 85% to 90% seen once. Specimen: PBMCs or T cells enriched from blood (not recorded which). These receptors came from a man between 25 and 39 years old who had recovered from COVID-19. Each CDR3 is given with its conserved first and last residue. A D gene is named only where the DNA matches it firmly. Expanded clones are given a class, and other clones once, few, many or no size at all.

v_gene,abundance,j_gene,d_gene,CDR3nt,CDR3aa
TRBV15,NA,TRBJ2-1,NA,TGTGCCACCAGCGCCAGGGATATCTCCTACAATGAGCAGTTCTTC,CATSARDISYNEQFF
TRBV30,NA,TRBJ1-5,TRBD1,TGTGCCTGGAGTTTACAGGGGGGGAATCAGCCCCAGCATTTT,CAWSLQGGNQPQHF
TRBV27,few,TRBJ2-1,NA,TGTGCCAGCAGTCGGACCGGGACACAGTACAATGAGCAGTTCTTC,CASSRTGTQYNEQFF
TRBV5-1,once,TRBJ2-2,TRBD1,TGCGCCAGCAGCTTGGTAGGCGGACAGGGCAGCGGGGAGCTGTTTTTT,CASSLVGGQGSGELFF
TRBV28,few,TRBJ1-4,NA,TGTGCCACCCAGTTTAGAGGTTATGACGAAAAACTGTTTTTT,CATQFRGYDEKLFF
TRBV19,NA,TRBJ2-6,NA,TGTGCCAGTCGGGGAGGTACTGGGGCCAACGTCCTGACTTTC,CASRGGTGANVLTF
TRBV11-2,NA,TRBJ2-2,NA,TGTGCCAGCACCCCGGACTCGATCACCGGGGAGCTGTTTTTT,CASTPDSITGELFF
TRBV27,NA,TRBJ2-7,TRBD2,TGTGCCAGCAGGCGGGGACTAGCGGGAGAGTCGGGCGAGCAGTACTTC,CASRRGLAGESGEQYF
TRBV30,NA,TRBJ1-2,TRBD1,TGTGCCTGGAGTGTAGGATTCGGGGACAGCTATGGCTACACCTTC,CAWSVGFGDSYGYTF
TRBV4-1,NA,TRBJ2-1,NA,TGCGCCAGCAGCCAAGTACGGCGGGGACCCTACAATGAGCAGTTCTTC,CASSQVRRGPYNEQFF
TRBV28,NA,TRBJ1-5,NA,TGTGCCACCTGGACACTGAGCAATCAGCCCCAGCATTTT,CATWTLSNQPQHF
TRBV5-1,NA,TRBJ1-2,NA,TGCGCCAGCAGCTTGTTCGTACAGTCGGATGGCTACACCTTC,CASSLFVQSDGYTF
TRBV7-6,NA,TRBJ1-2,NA,TGTGCCAGCAGCTCACAGGGTTTCTTGGGCTACACCTTC,CASSSQGFLGYTF
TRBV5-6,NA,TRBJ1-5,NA,TGTGCCAGCAGCCCCGGGGGGAGGGGACAGCCCCAGCATTTT,CASSPGGRGQPQHF
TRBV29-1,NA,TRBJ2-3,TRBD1,TGCAGCTCCGACAGGGGGCCAGGTTTAGATACGCAGTATTTT,CSSDRGPGLDTQYF
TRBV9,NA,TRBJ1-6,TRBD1,TGTGCCAGCAGCGCCCGGGACAGGGCCTCACCCCTCCACTTT,CASSARDRASPLHF
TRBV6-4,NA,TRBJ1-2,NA,TGTGCCAGCAGTGAAACAGGGTTTCGGGGCTACACCTTC,CASSETGFRGYTF
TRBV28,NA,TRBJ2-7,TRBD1,TGTGCCAGCAGGACTCCTTCGGGGACAGCCTTCGACATGGGGTTC,CASRTPSGTAFDMGF
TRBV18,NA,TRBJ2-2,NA,TGTGCCAGCTCACCTCAGGGGACCGGGGAGCTGTTTTTT,CASSPQGTGELFF
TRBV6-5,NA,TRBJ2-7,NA,TGTGCCAGCAGTTACTCGGACACCTCCCCTCGGCAGTACTTC,CASSYSDTSPRQYF
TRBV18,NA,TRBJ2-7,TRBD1,TGTGCCAGCTCACCACCGGGACAGGGGATGTACGAGCAGTACTTC,CASSPPGQGMYEQYF
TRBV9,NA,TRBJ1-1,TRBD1,TGTGCCAGCAGCGTGGGACAGGGAGGGGACACTGAAGCTTTCTTT,CASSVGQGGDTEAFF
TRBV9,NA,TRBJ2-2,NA,TGTGCCAGCAGCGTAGCGGGGTTGGGCACCGGGGAGCTGTTTTTT,CASSVAGLGTGELFF
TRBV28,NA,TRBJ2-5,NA,TGTGCCAGCAGTTCCATCTCGGGGAGCCAAGAGACCCAGTACTTC,CASSSISGSQETQYF
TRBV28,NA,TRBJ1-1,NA,TGTGCCAGCAGTCTTGGGGGGGGGCGAAGGAACACTGAAGCTTTCTTT,CASSLGGGRRNTEAFF